The sequence of this T cell receptor beta chain was determined in a study of identical twins. Template switching added a universal primer binding site, and final cDNA carried unique molecular identifiers. TCRdb re-derived calls from the 5' RACE reads in MiXCR, one entry per CDR3 protein. The sample includes 550,000 to 700,000 distinct CDR3 sequences, more than 9% of them seen just once. This clonotype was detected a few times. The data were also submitted as part of a second study, on yellow fever vaccine responses in identical twins.

Sequenced: PBMCs. This clonotype was sampled from a woman in her late teens or twenties in good health.

The CDR3 loop reads CASSYHLAGYEQFF. CDR3 nucleotides: TGTGCCAGCAGTTACCACCTAGCGGGATATGAGCAGTTCTTC. The rearrangement links TRBV6-5 to TRBJ2-1; TRBD2 matches 9 bases. The CDR3 has 14 residues. Trimming at V came to 2 bases and at J to 8 bases, leaving 4 bases not matched to a gene. Germline V gene lookup returns CDR1 MNHEY and CDR2 SVGAGI.